This TCR beta chain came from a study of T-cell memory formation after mild COVID-19. Study-wide points: Clones that contracted from day 15 to 85 were balanced CD4/CD8, while later expanders leaned CD4+.

With 6 bases clipped from V and 1 base from J, the junction kept 10 bases outside the gene matches. The CDR3 consists of 16 residues. Each CDR3 protein is one row after TCRdb ran MiXCR on the 5' RACE reads. The sample carries under 110,000 distinct CDR3 sequences, over 15% recorded once. This clonotype was counted a single time. The antigen is undetermined. This receptor was identified in an adult woman who had mild COVID-19 (a few samples of this study predate the infection). Cell type and time point are not known. The chain combines TRBV12-3 or TRBV12-4 with TRBJ2-3; 7 nucleotides match TRBD1. Specimen: PBMCs or a T cell subset sorted from them (not recorded which). CDR3 in DNA: TGTGCCAGCAGCCGCACAGGGGCGCCCCGCACAGATACGCAGTATTTT. This encodes CASSRTGAPRTDTQYF.